This T cell receptor (beta chain) was sequenced in a study of spatial heterogeneity in lung cancer. Study background: PBMC samples from follow-up, where available, were sequenced a median of around two years after resection. A consistent excess of beta-chain over alpha-chain sequences was detected.

The sample holds many counts of this clonotype. The time point here: blood at routine non-recurrence follow-up after resection. Frozen PBMC, nontumor lung or tumor provided whole RNA, which was sequenced unsorted. CDR3 length: 17 residues. Between the trimmed V and J ends, which lost 1 base and 2 bases, there was a span of 17 bases. Germline V gives CDR1 SGHTS, CDR2 YDEGEE. MiXCR was run by TCRdb on the 5' RACE reads, yielding one entry per CDR3 protein. The table has fewer than 25,000 distinct CDR3 sequences, 8.5% to 10% seen once. The V and J genes are TRBV5-8 and TRBJ2-3; tentatively, D is TRBD1 (5 bases). Material: PBMCs, obtained at follow-up. This clonotype originated in a male donor with early-stage non-small cell lung cancer. The CDR3 is CASSLLVETDNTDTQYF. CDR3 bases: TGTGCCAGCAGCTTGCTCGTCGAGACAGATAACACAGATACGCAGTATTTT.